These 8 T cell receptor beta chains were all obtained from the same sample, sequenced in a study of T cells after yellow fever vaccination. TCRdb independently ran MiXCR on the 5' RACE reads; one entry per CDR3 protein. This sample carries some 670,000 distinct CDR3 sequences, about 12% of them seen once, and the ten largest clones take 14% to 15%. This specimen was PBMCs, taken on the day of the yellow fever booster vaccination. The source of these receptors is a man aged 25 to 40 who received the YFV17D yellow fever vaccine.

This clonotype was observed a few times. The chain is built from TRBV20-1 and TRBJ2-7; D not resolved. CDR3 size: 12 residues. Trimming took off 6 bases at V and 2 bases at J, with 11 bases between the two ends. From germline, CDR1 is DFQATT and CDR2 SNEGSKA (reference sequence). In nucleotides, the CDR3 is TGCAGTGCGACATGGACGACCTACGAGCAGTACTTC. This translates into CSATWTTYEQYF.

The table lists this clonotype with a few counts. V gene TRBV20-1 combines with J gene TRBJ2-5; D remains unclear. CDR1 and CDR2 from the germline V gene are DFQATT and SNEGSKA (reference sequence). The CDR3 contains 15 residues. With 3 bases removed from V and 2 bases from J, the gap between germline ends came to 16 bases. Here the CDR3 DNA reads TGCAGTGCTAGTTCTTCGGGTGGGTCACAAGAGACCCAGTACTTC. This gives the protein CSASSSGGSQETQYF.

This chain connects TRBV10-2 to TRBJ1-3; D not certain. The germline V gene encodes CDR1 WSHSY and CDR2 SAAADI. CDR3 size: 15 residues. The germline V and J ends were trimmed by 8 bases and 0 bases, with 14 bases remaining between them. The CDR3 DNA reads as TGCGCCAGCTCCCGGTCTGCTGACTCTGGAAACACCATATATTTT. Protein: CASSRSADSGNTIYF.

This chain links TRBV27 with TRBJ1-6; D may be TRBD1 (5 bases). Per germline, CDR1 MNHEY and CDR2 SMNVEV (reference sequence). The V gene lost 6 bases and the J gene lost 0 bases, with 15 bases spanning the gap. The CDR3 contains 17 residues. The CDR3 loop is CASSPNSGSSYNSPLHF. Written as DNA, the CDR3 is TGTGCCAGCAGCCCTAACTCAGGGAGCTCCTATAATTCACCCCTCCACTTT.

The rearrangement links TRBV6-2 or TRBV6-3 to TRBJ2-1, with D maybe TRBD1 (6 bases). Germline loops: CDR1 MNHEY, CDR2 SVGEGT. Between the trimmed V and J ends, which lost 5 bases and 7 bases, there was a span of 15 bases. There are 14 residues in the CDR3. The CDR3 here is CASSQGTNQNEQFF. CDR3 DNA: TGTGCCAGCAGTCAGGGGACCAATCAGAATGAGCAGTTCTTC.

This clonotype was observed many times. The chain links TRBV7-9 to TRBJ2-2; D unclear. CDR1 SEHNR and CDR2 FQNEAQ come from the germline V gene (reference sequence). There are 15 residues in the CDR3. Deletions cut 1 base from V and 0 bases from J, with 6 bases between. CDR3 in DNA: TGTGCCAGCAGCTTAGGGGCAGCGAACACCGGGGAGCTGTTTTTT. It specifies CASSLGAANTGELFF.

In its sample, this clonotype was seen a few times. The CDR3 coding sequence is TGTGCCAGTAGCCTGGGCTTCAGAAGCGGGAGGTTGGGGAATGAGCAGTTCTTC. It codes for CASSLGFRSGRLGNEQFF. The V and J genes are TRBV19 and TRBJ2-1, with 9 bases that match TRBD2. This CDR3 has 18 residues. Trimming cost V 6 bases and J 7 bases; bases outside gene matches: 19. Germline V CDR1 and CDR2: LNHDA, SQIVND (reference sequence).

Only a few counts were recorded for this clonotype. The genes are TRBV6-5 and TRBJ2-7; D might be TRBD2 (6 bases). The CDR3 runs to 14 residues. V lost 4 bases, J lost 2 bases, and 12 bases lay in between. CDR1 is MNHEY and CDR2 is SVGAGI in the germline V gene. Here the CDR3 DNA reads TGTGCCAGCAGTTTTCGACTAGGACCCTACGAGCAGTACTTC. This sequence encodes CASSFRLGPYEQYF.